Listed below are T cell receptor beta chains from one sample, sequenced in a study of T cells in Graves' hyperthyroidism and ophthalmopathy. TCRdb independently ran MiXCR on the multiplex PCR reads; one entry per CDR3 protein. The table shows 350,000 or so distinct CDR3 sequences, with 18% occurring only once. Material: blood. The receptors shown here come from a woman aged 45-65 years with Graves' hyperthyroidism. Both conserved end residues are part of each CDR3. Each record gives: V gene, J gene, CDR3 protein.

TRBV6-6	TRBJ2-5	CASSYFATGGEETQYF
TRBV6-1	TRBJ2-3	CASALRGGPDTQYF
TRBV5-4	TRBJ2-1	CASSPLPGGGYEQFF
TRBV15	TRBJ1-4	CATSRTDREKLFF
TRBV20-1	TRBJ2-2	CSARTSGSNTGELFF
TRBV27	TRBJ2-1	CASSSTGVLYNEQFF
TRBV3-1	TRBJ1-6	CASSLGSHSPLHF
TRBV30	TRBJ1-5	CAWSGTGDCQPQHF
TRBV3-1	TRBJ1-2	CASSQDWDSQDGYTF
TRBV5-6	TRBJ2-5	CASSLGGVEETQYF
TRBV12-3/TRBV12-4	TRBJ1-1	CASIEPGSTEAFF
TRBV18	TRBJ1-1	CASSPSPRSNTEAFF
TRBV7-8	TRBJ2-1	CASSFSGRALSYNEQFF
TRBV6-1	TRBJ1-5	CASILVVNSNQPQHF
TRBV6-5	TRBJ1-6	CASSYSQAWLNNSPLHF